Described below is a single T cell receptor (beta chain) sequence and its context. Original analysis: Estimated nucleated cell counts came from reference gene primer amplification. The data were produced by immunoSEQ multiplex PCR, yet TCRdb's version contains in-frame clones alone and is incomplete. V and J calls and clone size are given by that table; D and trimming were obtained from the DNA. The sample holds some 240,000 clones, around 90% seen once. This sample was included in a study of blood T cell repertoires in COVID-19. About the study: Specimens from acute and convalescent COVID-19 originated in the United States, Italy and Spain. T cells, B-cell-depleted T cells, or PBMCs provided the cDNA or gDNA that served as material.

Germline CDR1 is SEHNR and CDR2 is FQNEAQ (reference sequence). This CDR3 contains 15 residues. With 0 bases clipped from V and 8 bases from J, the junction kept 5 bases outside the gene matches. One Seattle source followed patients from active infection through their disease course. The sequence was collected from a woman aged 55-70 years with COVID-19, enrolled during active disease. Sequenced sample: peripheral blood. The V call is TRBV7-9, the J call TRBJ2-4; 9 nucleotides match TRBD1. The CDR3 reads CASSLAGQGIDIQYF. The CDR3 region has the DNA TGTGCCAGCAGCTTAGCGGGACAGGGTATTGACATTCAGTACTTC.